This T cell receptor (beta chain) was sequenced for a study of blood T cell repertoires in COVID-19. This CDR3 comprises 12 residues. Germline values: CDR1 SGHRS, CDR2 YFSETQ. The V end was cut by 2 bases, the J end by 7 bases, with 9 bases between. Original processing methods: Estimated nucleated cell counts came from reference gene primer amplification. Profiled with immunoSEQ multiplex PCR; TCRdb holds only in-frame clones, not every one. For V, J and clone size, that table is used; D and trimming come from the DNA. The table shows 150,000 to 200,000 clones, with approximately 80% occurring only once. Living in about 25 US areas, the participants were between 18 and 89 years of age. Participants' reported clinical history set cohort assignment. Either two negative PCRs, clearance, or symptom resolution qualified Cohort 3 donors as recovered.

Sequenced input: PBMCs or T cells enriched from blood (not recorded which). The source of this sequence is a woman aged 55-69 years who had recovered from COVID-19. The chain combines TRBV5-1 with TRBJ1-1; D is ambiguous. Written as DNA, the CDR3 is TGCGCCAGCAGCTTCGGGAATGATGAAGCTTTCTTT. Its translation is CASSFGNDEAFF.